The clone carrying this T cell receptor beta chain has a handful of counts. The data are from a study of cytomegalovirus exposure and HLA in healthy donors. At the level of the study: The 100 to 150 validation repertoires and the approximately 690 first-cohort repertoires shared a platform, a later analysis reported.

From germline, CDR1 is MNHNY and CDR2 SVGAGI (reference sequence). There are 16 residues in the CDR3. Trimming took 6 bases from V and 0 from J, leaving 12 bases between them. Sequencing used immunoSEQ multiplex PCR; TCRdb keeps in-frame clones, though not all of them. The table shows 100,000 to 150,000 clones, with 80% to 90% occurring only once. The rearrangement joins TRBV6-6 to TRBJ1-6; D remains ambiguous. The sequenced sample was PBMCs. The sequence derives from a woman aged 18 to 35 in good health and CMV-seronegative. This CDR3 reads CASSSVLSSYNSPLHF. The CDR3 bases are TGTGCCAGCAGCTCCGTCCTCAGCTCCTATAATTCACCCCTCCACTTT.